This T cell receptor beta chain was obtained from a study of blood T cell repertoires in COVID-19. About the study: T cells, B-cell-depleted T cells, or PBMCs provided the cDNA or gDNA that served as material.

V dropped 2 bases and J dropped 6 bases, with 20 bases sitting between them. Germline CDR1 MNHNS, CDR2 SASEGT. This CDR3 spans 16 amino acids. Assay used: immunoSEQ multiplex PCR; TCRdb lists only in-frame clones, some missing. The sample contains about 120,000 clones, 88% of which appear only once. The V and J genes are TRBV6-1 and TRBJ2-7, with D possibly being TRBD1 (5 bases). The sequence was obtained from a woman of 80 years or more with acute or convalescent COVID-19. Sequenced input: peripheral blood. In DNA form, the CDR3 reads TGTGCCAGCAGTGAAACAGGTACCCAGGGCGAGACCGAGCAGTACTTC. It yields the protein CASSETGTQGETEQYF.